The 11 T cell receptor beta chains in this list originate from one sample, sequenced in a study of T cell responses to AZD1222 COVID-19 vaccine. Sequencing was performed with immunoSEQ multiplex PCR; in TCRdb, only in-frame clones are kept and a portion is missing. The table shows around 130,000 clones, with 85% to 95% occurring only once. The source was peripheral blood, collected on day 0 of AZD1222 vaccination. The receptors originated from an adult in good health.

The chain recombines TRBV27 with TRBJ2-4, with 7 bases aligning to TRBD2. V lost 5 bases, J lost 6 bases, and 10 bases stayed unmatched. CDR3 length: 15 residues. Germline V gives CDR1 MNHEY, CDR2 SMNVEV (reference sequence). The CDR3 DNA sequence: TGTGCCAGCAGTCTGGTGGGAGGGCCGGGAAACATTCAGTACTTC. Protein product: CASSLVGGPGNIQYF.

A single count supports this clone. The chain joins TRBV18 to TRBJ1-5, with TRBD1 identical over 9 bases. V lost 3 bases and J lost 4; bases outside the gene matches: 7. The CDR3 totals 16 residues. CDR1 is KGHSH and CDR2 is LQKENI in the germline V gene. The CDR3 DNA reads TGTGCCAGCTCACCTTTCCGGGACAGGGATAATCAGCCCCAGCATTTT. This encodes CASSPFRDRDNQPQHF.

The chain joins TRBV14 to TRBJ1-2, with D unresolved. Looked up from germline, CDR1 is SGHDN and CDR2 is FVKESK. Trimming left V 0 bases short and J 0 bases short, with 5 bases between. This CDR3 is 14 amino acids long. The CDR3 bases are TGTGCCAGCAGCCAAGAGATAGCTAACTATGGCTACACCTTC. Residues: CASSQEIANYGYTF.

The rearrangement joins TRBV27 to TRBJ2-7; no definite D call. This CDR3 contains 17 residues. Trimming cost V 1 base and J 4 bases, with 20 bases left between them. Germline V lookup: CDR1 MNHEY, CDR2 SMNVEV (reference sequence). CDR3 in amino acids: CASSLWAPLTEGYEQYF. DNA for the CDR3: TGTGCCAGCAGTTTATGGGCTCCTCTGACCGAAGGATACGAGCAGTACTTC.

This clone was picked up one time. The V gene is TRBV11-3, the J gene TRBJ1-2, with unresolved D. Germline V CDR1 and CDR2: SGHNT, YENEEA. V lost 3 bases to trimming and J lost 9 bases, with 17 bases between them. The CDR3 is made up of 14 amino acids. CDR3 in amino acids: CASSFEGDPYSYTF. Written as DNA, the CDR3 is TGTGCCAGCAGCTTTGAAGGTGACCCCTACAGCTACACCTTC.

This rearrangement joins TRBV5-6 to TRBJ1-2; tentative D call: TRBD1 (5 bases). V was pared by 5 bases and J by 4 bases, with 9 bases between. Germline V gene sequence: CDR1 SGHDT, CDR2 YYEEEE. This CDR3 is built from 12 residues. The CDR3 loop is CASRRDSYGYTF. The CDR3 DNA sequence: TGTGCCAGCAGGAGGGACTCCTATGGCTACACCTTC.

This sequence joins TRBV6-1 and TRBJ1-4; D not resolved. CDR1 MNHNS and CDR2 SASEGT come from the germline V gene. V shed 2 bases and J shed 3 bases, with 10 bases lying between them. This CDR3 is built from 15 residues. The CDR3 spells CASSEIRESNEKLFF. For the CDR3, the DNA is TGTGCCAGCAGTGAAATCCGGGAGTCTAATGAAAAACTGTTTTTT.

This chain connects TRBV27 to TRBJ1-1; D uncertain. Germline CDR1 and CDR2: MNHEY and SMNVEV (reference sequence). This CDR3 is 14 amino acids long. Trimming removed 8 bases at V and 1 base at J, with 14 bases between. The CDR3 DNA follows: TGTGCCAGCCAATCGCCGAACCCGAACACTGAAGCTTTCTTT. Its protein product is CASQSPNPNTEAFF.

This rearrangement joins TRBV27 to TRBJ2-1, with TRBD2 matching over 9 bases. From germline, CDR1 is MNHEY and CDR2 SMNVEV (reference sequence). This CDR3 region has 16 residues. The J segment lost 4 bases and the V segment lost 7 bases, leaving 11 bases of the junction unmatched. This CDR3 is CASKNPAGGGYNEQFF. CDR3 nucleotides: TGTGCCAGCAAAAACCCAGCGGGAGGTGGGTACAATGAGCAGTTCTTC.

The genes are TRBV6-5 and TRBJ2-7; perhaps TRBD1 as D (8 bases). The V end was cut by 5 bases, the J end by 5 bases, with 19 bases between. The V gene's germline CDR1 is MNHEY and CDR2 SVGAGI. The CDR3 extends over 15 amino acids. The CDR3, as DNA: TGTGCCAGCAGTCCATTGTTAACAGGGGGGGACGAGCAGTACTTC. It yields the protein CASSPLLTGGDEQYF.

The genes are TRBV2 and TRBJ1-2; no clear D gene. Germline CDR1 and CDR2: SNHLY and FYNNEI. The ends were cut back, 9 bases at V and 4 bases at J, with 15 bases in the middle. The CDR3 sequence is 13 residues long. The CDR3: CASPEPNTYGYTF. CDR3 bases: TGTGCCAGTCCCGAACCGAATACCTATGGCTACACCTTC.